Listed here is a single T cell receptor beta chain. This sample is drawn from a study of blood T cell repertoires in COVID-19. V shed 4 bases and J 2 bases; nucleotides not matched to a gene: 16. Germline loops: CDR1 SEHNR, CDR2 FQNEAQ (reference sequence). The CDR3 loop spans 18 amino acids. Generated by immunoSEQ multiplex PCR, the TCRdb table keeps only in-frame clones and is missing some. The sample contains a few hundred thousand clones, about 88% of which appear only once. V and J are TRBV7-9 and TRBJ2-7, with 8 bases lining up with TRBD1. The origin of this receptor is a woman in her twenties or thirties who had recovered from COVID-19. Sequencing was carried out using PBMCs or T cells enriched from blood (not recorded which). For the CDR3, the DNA is TGTGCCAGCAGCTACCCTCCGGGACAGGCCAGGGATCCCTACGAGCAGTACTTC. This gives the protein CASSYPPGQARDPYEQYF.